This is a list of T cell receptor beta chains from one sample in a study of blood T cell repertoires in COVID-19. Only in-frame clones appear in the TCRdb table, and some are missing; sequencing was by immunoSEQ multiplex PCR. The table has under 300,000 clones, over 80% seen once; the top ten hold around 3.5%. Sequencing used peripheral blood. All receptors derive from a woman in her 40s with acute or convalescent COVID-19. Both conserved end residues are part of each CDR3. Fields, in order: D gene, J gene, clone size, V gene, CDR3 DNA, CDR3 protein. D genes are given only for firm matches. A row's size may be missing; if present it is once, few, many or a size class.

d_gene: TRBD1
j_gene: TRBJ2-3
abundance: -
v_gene: TRBV5-1
CDR3nt: TGCGCCAGCAGCGACGTCCAGGGGGCGGTAGATACGCAGTATTTT
CDR3aa: CASSDVQGAVDTQYF

d_gene: -
j_gene: TRBJ1-2
abundance: -
v_gene: TRBV28
CDR3nt: -
CDR3aa: CASSSSTEANYGYTF

d_gene: TRBD1
j_gene: TRBJ1-1
abundance: few
v_gene: TRBV30
CDR3nt: TGTGCCTGGAGTGTAACAGGGGGCACTGAAGCTTTCTTT
CDR3aa: CAWSVTGGTEAFF

d_gene: -
j_gene: TRBJ1-6
abundance: -
v_gene: TRBV5-4
CDR3nt: TGTGCCAGCAGCGACGGACAGCCCTATAATTCACCCCTCCACTTT
CDR3aa: CASSDGQPYNSPLHF

d_gene: -
j_gene: TRBJ1-3
abundance: -
v_gene: TRBV7-2
CDR3nt: TGTGCCAGCAGCTTAAGGCAGGCCCTCTCTGGAAACACCATATATTTT
CDR3aa: CASSLRQALSGNTIYF

d_gene: -
j_gene: TRBJ1-2
abundance: -
v_gene: TRBV19
CDR3nt: TGTGCCAGTGGGGCCTTCTATGGCTACACCTTC
CDR3aa: CASGAFYGYTF

d_gene: TRBD1
j_gene: TRBJ1-3
abundance: -
v_gene: TRBV10-3
CDR3nt: TGTGCCATCAGTGATTGGAGCCGACAGGGACAAACAGGAAACACCATATATTTT
CDR3aa: CAISDWSRQGQTGNTIYF

d_gene: -
j_gene: TRBJ1-3
abundance: few
v_gene: TRBV4-1
CDR3nt: TGCGCCAGCAGCCAAGATCGGGGGGGGACCTCTGGAAACACCATATATTTT
CDR3aa: CASSQDRGGTSGNTIYF

d_gene: -
j_gene: TRBJ1-1
abundance: -
v_gene: TRBV10-1
CDR3nt: TGCGCCAGCAGTGAACAGGAGCAGGGGGAAGCTTTCTTT
CDR3aa: CASSEQEQGEAFF

d_gene: -
j_gene: TRBJ1-4
abundance: -
v_gene: TRBV3-1/TRBV3-2
CDR3nt: TGTGCCAGCAGCCAAGCGGGGGAGGCAACTAATGAAAAACTGTTTTTT
CDR3aa: CASSQAGEATNEKLFF

d_gene: TRBD1
j_gene: TRBJ1-1
abundance: -
v_gene: TRBV6-5
CDR3nt: TGTGCCAGCAGTTACGGGACAGGGGAGGGCACTGAAGCTTTCTTT
CDR3aa: CASSYGTGEGTEAFF

d_gene: -
j_gene: TRBJ1-1
abundance: -
v_gene: TRBV12-3/TRBV12-4
CDR3nt: TGTGCCAGCAGTTTCCTCCGCTACGGAGCTTTCTTT
CDR3aa: CASSFLRYGAFF

d_gene: TRBD1
j_gene: TRBJ1-2
abundance: -
v_gene: TRBV28
CDR3nt: TGTGCCAGCAGTTCCACAGGGGAAGCTAACTATGGCTACACCTTC
CDR3aa: CASSSTGEANYGYTF

d_gene: -
j_gene: TRBJ1-4
abundance: few
v_gene: TRBV9
CDR3nt: TGTGCCAGCAGCGTAGGGGCGGAATGGGGGGTTGGAGAAAAACTGTTTTTT
CDR3aa: CASSVGAEWGVGEKLFF

d_gene: -
j_gene: TRBJ2-2
abundance: -
v_gene: TRBV5-6
CDR3nt: TGTGCCAGCAGCTTGGGAGTGCGGGGGGAGCTGTTTTTT
CDR3aa: CASSLGVRGELFF

d_gene: TRBD1
j_gene: TRBJ1-3
abundance: -
v_gene: TRBV18
CDR3nt: TGTGCCAGCTCACCCGGGACAGGGACTGGAAACACCATATATTTT
CDR3aa: CASSPGTGTGNTIYF

d_gene: -
j_gene: TRBJ1-2
abundance: -
v_gene: TRBV9
CDR3nt: TGTGCCAGCAGCGTAGGGGGCAGCGTAACGGGTAGCTATGGCTACACCTTC
CDR3aa: CASSVGGSVTGSYGYTF

d_gene: TRBD1
j_gene: TRBJ1-2
abundance: -
v_gene: TRBV6-1
CDR3nt: TGTGCCAGCAGTGGCATGGTACAGGGGGCGGACGGTGATGGCTACACCTTC
CDR3aa: CASSGMVQGADGDGYTF

d_gene: TRBD1
j_gene: TRBJ1-3
abundance: -
v_gene: TRBV18
CDR3nt: TGTGCCAGCTCACCACTACAGGGGGCCGAGTACACCATATATTTT
CDR3aa: CASSPLQGAEYTIYF

d_gene: -
j_gene: TRBJ2-1
abundance: -
v_gene: TRBV11-2
CDR3nt: TGTGCCAGCAGCTTAGAAGCGGACAATGAGCAGTTCTTC
CDR3aa: CASSLEADNEQFF

d_gene: -
j_gene: TRBJ2-5
abundance: once
v_gene: TRBV5-1
CDR3nt: TGCGCCAGCAGCCCCGGACAGCAAGAGACCCAGTACTTC
CDR3aa: CASSPGQQETQYF

d_gene: TRBD1
j_gene: TRBJ1-5
abundance: once
v_gene: TRBV9
CDR3nt: TGTGCCAGCAGCGTAGGGGACAGCCTGAAGCCCCAGCATTTT
CDR3aa: CASSVGDSLKPQHF

d_gene: -
j_gene: TRBJ2-3
abundance: -
v_gene: TRBV28
CDR3nt: TGTGCCAGCAGTTTGGGCAGCCAGGGGAGCAGGGCGCAGTATTTT
CDR3aa: CASSLGSQGSRAQYF

d_gene: -
j_gene: TRBJ1-1
abundance: -
v_gene: TRBV19
CDR3nt: TGTGCCAGTGGACTTCACACTGAAGCTTTCTTT
CDR3aa: CASGLHTEAFF

d_gene: TRBD1
j_gene: TRBJ2-3
abundance: -
v_gene: TRBV29-1
CDR3nt: TGCAGCGTGCTGAAAGGGACAGGGAGTACAGATACGCAGTATTTT
CDR3aa: CSVLKGTGSTDTQYF

d_gene: TRBD1
j_gene: TRBJ1-2
abundance: -
v_gene: TRBV18
CDR3nt: TGTGCCAGCTCACCAGATGGACCCGGGACAGGGTCCGATGTCACCTTC
CDR3aa: CASSPDGPGTGSDVTF

d_gene: TRBD1
j_gene: TRBJ1-1
abundance: -
v_gene: TRBV27
CDR3nt: TGTGCCAGCAGTCCCTGGACAGGGCCCACTGAAGCTTTCTTT
CDR3aa: CASSPWTGPTEAFF

d_gene: TRBD1
j_gene: TRBJ1-6
abundance: -
v_gene: TRBV2
CDR3nt: TGTGCCAGCAGTGCGGGACAGAATAATTCACCCCTCCACTTT
CDR3aa: CASSAGQNNSPLHF

d_gene: -
j_gene: TRBJ1-2
abundance: -
v_gene: TRBV6-1
CDR3nt: TGTGCCAGCAGTGAAATGGACACCCCTAACTATGGCTACACCTTC
CDR3aa: CASSEMDTPNYGYTF

d_gene: TRBD2
j_gene: TRBJ2-5
abundance: -
v_gene: TRBV5-1
CDR3nt: TGCGCCAGCAGCTTGGGCCCTAGCGGGGCTCAAGAGACCCAGTACTTC
CDR3aa: CASSLGPSGAQETQYF

d_gene: -
j_gene: TRBJ1-1
abundance: -
v_gene: TRBV7-2
CDR3nt: TGTGCCAGCAGCTTAAGTACGCGGTGGAACACTGAAGCTTTCTTT
CDR3aa: CASSLSTRWNTEAFF

d_gene: TRBD2
j_gene: TRBJ2-5
abundance: -
v_gene: TRBV7-2
CDR3nt: TGTGCCAGCAGCTTGGGACTAGCGGGGCAAGAGACCCAGTACTTC
CDR3aa: CASSLGLAGQETQYF

d_gene: TRBD1
j_gene: TRBJ1-3
abundance: once
v_gene: TRBV13
CDR3nt: TGTGCCAGCAGCTCAACCGGGACAGCCCACTCGTTCATATATTTT
CDR3aa: CASSSTGTAHSFIYF

d_gene: -
j_gene: TRBJ1-1
abundance: -
v_gene: TRBV6-5
CDR3nt: TGTGCCAGCAGTTACATATCGGACAGTATGAACACTGAAGCTTTCTTT
CDR3aa: CASSYISDSMNTEAFF

d_gene: -
j_gene: TRBJ2-1
abundance: -
v_gene: TRBV5-1
CDR3nt: TGCGCCAGCAGCTTACTCCCCGGTAATGAGCAGTTCTTC
CDR3aa: CASSLLPGNEQFF

d_gene: -
j_gene: TRBJ2-5
abundance: once
v_gene: TRBV11-2
CDR3nt: TGTGCCAGCAGCTCGGGACTTCAAGAGACCCAGTACTTC
CDR3aa: CASSSGLQETQYF

d_gene: -
j_gene: TRBJ1-5
abundance: -
v_gene: TRBV4-1
CDR3nt: TGCGCCAGCAGCCAAGACTGGGGAGGGGGTCAGCCCCAGCATTTT
CDR3aa: CASSQDWGGGQPQHF

d_gene: TRBD2
j_gene: TRBJ2-1
abundance: -
v_gene: TRBV28
CDR3nt: TGTGCCAGCAGTTTTGCAGGAGCGGGGGGTTTACACAATGAGCAGTTCTTC
CDR3aa: CASSFAGAGGLHNEQFF

d_gene: -
j_gene: TRBJ2-5
abundance: -
v_gene: TRBV11-2
CDR3nt: TGTGCCAGCAGTCGAAGGGGTCTAGAGGAGACCCAGTACTTC
CDR3aa: CASSRRGLEETQYF

d_gene: -
j_gene: TRBJ1-2
abundance: -
v_gene: TRBV5-1
CDR3nt: TGCGCCAGCAGCACACCAGGGTCCTATGGCTACACCTTC
CDR3aa: CASSTPGSYGYTF

d_gene: -
j_gene: TRBJ2-2
abundance: -
v_gene: TRBV11-2
CDR3nt: TGTGCCAGCAGCCTACACAGGGATTTGGACACCGGGGAGCTGTTTTTT
CDR3aa: CASSLHRDLDTGELFF

d_gene: TRBD1
j_gene: TRBJ1-2
abundance: -
v_gene: TRBV6-1
CDR3nt: TGTGCCAGCAGTGAAGCCTCAGGGGGGTCTGGCTATGGCTACACCTTC
CDR3aa: CASSEASGGSGYGYTF

d_gene: -
j_gene: TRBJ2-5
abundance: -
v_gene: TRBV11-2
CDR3nt: TGTGCCAGCAGCTCTAGTGGCGAGACCCAGTACTTC
CDR3aa: CASSSSGETQYF

d_gene: TRBD1
j_gene: TRBJ1-2
abundance: -
v_gene: TRBV9
CDR3nt: TGTGCCAGCAGCGCTCTCGGGACAGCTTACTATGGCTACACCTTC
CDR3aa: CASSALGTAYYGYTF

d_gene: TRBD1
j_gene: TRBJ2-1
abundance: -
v_gene: TRBV25-1
CDR3nt: TGTGCCAGCAGTGAATCGAGCGAGGGACAGGGTCGGTACAATGAGCAGTTCTTC
CDR3aa: CASSESSEGQGRYNEQFF

d_gene: -
j_gene: TRBJ1-6
abundance: -
v_gene: TRBV7-9
CDR3nt: TGTGCCAGTACTGCGGCCTACTCCTATAATTCACCCCTCCACTTT
CDR3aa: CASTAAYSYNSPLHF

d_gene: -
j_gene: TRBJ2-3
abundance: -
v_gene: TRBV4-1
CDR3nt: TGCGCCAGCAGCCAAAAAACGCAGGGTCTAGGCACAGATACGCAGTATTTT
CDR3aa: CASSQKTQGLGTDTQYF

d_gene: -
j_gene: TRBJ2-1
abundance: -
v_gene: TRBV5-1
CDR3nt: TGCGCCAGCAGCAGCCTCGCTCTATCCAATGAGCAGTTCTTC
CDR3aa: CASSSLALSNEQFF

d_gene: TRBD2
j_gene: TRBJ2-1
abundance: -
v_gene: TRBV29-1
CDR3nt: TGCAGCGCCGGGACTAGCCCCTACAATGAGCAGTTCTTC
CDR3aa: CSAGTSPYNEQFF

d_gene: TRBD1
j_gene: TRBJ1-5
abundance: -
v_gene: TRBV7-9
CDR3nt: TGTGCCAGCAGCTTAGGGACAGGGGATAGCAATCAGCCCCAGCATTTT
CDR3aa: CASSLGTGDSNQPQHF

d_gene: -
j_gene: TRBJ2-1
abundance: -
v_gene: TRBV4-1
CDR3nt: TGCGCCAGCAGCCAAGTGGTCCCGGGGAGCTCCTACAATGAGCAGTTCTTC
CDR3aa: CASSQVVPGSSYNEQFF

d_gene: TRBD1
j_gene: TRBJ1-5
abundance: -
v_gene: TRBV19
CDR3nt: TGTGCCAGTAGTATAGCTGACAGGGGTTGGCTGAATCAGCCCCAGCATTTT
CDR3aa: CASSIADRGWLNQPQHF

d_gene: -
j_gene: TRBJ2-2
abundance: -
v_gene: TRBV15
CDR3nt: TGTGCCACCAGCAGAGATTCTCCAGCAATCGCAGGGGTGGGTCCCGGGGAGCTGTTTTTT
CDR3aa: CATSRDSPAIAGVGPGELFF

d_gene: TRBD1
j_gene: TRBJ1-4
abundance: -
v_gene: TRBV6-6
CDR3nt: TGTGCCAGCAGCCCGGGACAGCTAAATGAAAAACTGTTTTTT
CDR3aa: CASSPGQLNEKLFF

d_gene: -
j_gene: TRBJ1-2
abundance: -
v_gene: TRBV5-6
CDR3nt: TGTGCCAGCAGTCGACCTTACCCCGGGGGCTACACCTTC
CDR3aa: CASSRPYPGGYTF

d_gene: -
j_gene: TRBJ1-2
abundance: -
v_gene: TRBV4-1
CDR3nt: TGCGCCAGCAGCCAAGAGGGGGGGGGCTATGGCTACACCTTC
CDR3aa: CASSQEGGGYGYTF

d_gene: -
j_gene: TRBJ2-1
abundance: -
v_gene: TRBV5-1
CDR3nt: TGCGCCAGCAGCTTGGGCGGGGGCCTTTCCTACAATGAGCAGTTCTTC
CDR3aa: CASSLGGGLSYNEQFF

d_gene: -
j_gene: TRBJ2-1
abundance: -
v_gene: TRBV4-2
CDR3nt: TGTGCCAGCAGCCAAGGTTTAGGGGCTGAGCAGTTCTTC
CDR3aa: CASSQGLGAEQFF

d_gene: TRBD1
j_gene: TRBJ1-2
abundance: once
v_gene: TRBV4-1
CDR3nt: TGCGCCAGCCGGCCGACAGGGGCTAACTATGGCTACACCTTC
CDR3aa: CASRPTGANYGYTF